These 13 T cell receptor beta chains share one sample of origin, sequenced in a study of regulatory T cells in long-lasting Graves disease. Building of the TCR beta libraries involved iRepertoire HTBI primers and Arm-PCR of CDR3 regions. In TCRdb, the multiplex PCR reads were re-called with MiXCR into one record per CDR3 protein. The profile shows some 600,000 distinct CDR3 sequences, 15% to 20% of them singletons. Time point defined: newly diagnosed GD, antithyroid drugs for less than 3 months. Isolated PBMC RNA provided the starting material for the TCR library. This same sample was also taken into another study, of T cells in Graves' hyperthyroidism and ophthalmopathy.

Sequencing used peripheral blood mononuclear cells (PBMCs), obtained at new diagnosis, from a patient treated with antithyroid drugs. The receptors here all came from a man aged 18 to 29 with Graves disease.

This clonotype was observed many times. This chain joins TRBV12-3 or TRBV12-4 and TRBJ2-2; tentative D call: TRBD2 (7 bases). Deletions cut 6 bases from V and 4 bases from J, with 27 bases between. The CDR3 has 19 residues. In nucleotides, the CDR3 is TGTGCCAGCAGCTCATGGGGGAGGGGGGTTTTGTTTGGCACCGGGGAGCTGTTTTTT. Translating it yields CASSSWGRGVLFGTGELFF.

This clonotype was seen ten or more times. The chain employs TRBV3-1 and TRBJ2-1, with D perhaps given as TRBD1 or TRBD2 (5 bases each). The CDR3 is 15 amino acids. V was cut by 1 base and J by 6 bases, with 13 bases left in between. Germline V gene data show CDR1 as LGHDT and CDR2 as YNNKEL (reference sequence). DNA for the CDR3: TGTGCCAGCAGCCAAGCGAGGTCGAGGGGCAATGAGCAGTTCTTC. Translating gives CASSQARSRGNEQFF.

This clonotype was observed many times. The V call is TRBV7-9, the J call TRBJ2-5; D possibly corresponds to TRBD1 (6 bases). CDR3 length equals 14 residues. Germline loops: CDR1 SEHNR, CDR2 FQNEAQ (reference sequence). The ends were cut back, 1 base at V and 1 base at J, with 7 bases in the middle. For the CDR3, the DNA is TGTGCCAGCAGCTTAGGGACAGTCCAAGAGACCCAGTACTTC. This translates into CASSLGTVQETQYF.

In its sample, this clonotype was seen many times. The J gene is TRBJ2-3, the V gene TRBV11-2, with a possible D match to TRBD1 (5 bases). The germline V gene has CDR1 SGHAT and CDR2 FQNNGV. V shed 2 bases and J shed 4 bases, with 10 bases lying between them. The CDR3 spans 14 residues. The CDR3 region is CASSLSREADTQYF. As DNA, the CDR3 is TGTGCCAGCAGCTTATCCAGGGAAGCAGATACGCAGTATTTT.

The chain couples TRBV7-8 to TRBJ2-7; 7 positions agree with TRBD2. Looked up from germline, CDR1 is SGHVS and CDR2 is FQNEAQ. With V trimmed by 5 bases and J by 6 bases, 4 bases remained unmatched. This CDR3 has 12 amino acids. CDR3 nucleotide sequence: TGTGCCAGCAGCATTGGGGAGGGCGAGCAGTACTTC. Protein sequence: CASSIGEGEQYF.

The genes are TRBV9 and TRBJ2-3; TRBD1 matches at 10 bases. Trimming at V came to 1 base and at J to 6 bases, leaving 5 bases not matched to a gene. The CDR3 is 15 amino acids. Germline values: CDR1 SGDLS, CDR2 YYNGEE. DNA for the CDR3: TGTGCCAGCAGCGTATTTCCGGACAGGGGGGATACGCAGTATTTT. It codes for CASSVFPDRGDTQYF.

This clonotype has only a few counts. The CDR3 reads CSARSSGYEQYF. CDR3 sequence (DNA): TGCAGTGCTAGAAGTAGCGGCTACGAGCAGTACTTC. The genes are TRBV20-1 and TRBJ2-7; D possibly corresponds to TRBD2 (6 bases). Germline CDR1 DFQATT, CDR2 SNEGSKA (reference sequence). Trimming took off 2 bases at V and 3 bases at J, with 8 bases between the two ends. This CDR3 has 12 residues.

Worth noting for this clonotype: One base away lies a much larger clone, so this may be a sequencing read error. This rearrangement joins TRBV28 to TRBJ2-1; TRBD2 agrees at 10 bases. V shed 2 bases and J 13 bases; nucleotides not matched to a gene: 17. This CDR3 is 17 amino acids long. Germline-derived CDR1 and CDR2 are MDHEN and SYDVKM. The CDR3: CASSLPAGGPRGETQFF. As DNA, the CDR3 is TGTGCCAGCAGTTTACCAGCGGGAGGGCCCCGGGGAGAGACCCAGTTCTTC.

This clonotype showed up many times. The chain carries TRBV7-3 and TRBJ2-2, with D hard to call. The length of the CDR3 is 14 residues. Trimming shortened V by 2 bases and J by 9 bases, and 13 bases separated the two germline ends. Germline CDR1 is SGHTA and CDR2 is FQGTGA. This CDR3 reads CASSLDSYDRELFF. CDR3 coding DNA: TGTGCCAGCAGCTTAGACTCCTATGACAGGGAGCTGTTTTTT.

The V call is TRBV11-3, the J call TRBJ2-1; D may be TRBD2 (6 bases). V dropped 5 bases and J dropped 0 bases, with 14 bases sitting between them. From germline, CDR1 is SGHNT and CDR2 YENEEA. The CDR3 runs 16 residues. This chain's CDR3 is CASSPTRGSSYNEQFF. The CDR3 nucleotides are TGTGCCAGCAGCCCAACACGGGGGAGCTCCTACAATGAGCAGTTCTTC. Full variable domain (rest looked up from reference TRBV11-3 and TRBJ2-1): EAGVVQSPRYKIIEKKQPVAFWCNPISGHNTLYWYLQNLGQGPELLIRYENEEAVDDSQLPKDRFSAERLKGVDSTLKIQPAELGDSAVYLCASSPTRGSSYNEQFFGPGTRLTVL.

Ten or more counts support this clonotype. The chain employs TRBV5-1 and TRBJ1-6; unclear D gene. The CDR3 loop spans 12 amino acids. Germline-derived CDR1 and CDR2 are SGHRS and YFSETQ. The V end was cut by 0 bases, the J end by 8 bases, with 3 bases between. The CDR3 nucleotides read TGCGCCAGCAGCTTGGCGGATTCACCCCTCCACTTT. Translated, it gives CASSLADSPLHF. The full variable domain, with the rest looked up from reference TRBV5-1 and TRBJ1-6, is KAGVTQTPRYLIKTRGQQVTLSCSPISGHRSVSWYQQTPGQGLQFLFEYFSETQRNKGNFPGRFSGRQFSNSRSEMNVSTLELGDSALYLCASSLADSPLHFGNGTRLTVT.

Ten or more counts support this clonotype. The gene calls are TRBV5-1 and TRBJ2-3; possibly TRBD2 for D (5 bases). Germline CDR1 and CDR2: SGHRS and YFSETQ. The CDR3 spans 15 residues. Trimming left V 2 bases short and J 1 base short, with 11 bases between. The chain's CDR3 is CASSFRGIRTDTQYF. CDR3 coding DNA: TGCGCCAGCAGCTTTCGGGGTATACGCACAGATACGCAGTATTTT.

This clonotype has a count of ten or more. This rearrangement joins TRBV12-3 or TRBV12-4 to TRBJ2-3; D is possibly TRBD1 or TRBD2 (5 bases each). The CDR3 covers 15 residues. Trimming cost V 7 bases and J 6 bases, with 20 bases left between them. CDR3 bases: TGTGCCAGCACCAGGACTTCTTTAAGGGGCGATACGCAGTATTTT. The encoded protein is CASTRTSLRGDTQYF.